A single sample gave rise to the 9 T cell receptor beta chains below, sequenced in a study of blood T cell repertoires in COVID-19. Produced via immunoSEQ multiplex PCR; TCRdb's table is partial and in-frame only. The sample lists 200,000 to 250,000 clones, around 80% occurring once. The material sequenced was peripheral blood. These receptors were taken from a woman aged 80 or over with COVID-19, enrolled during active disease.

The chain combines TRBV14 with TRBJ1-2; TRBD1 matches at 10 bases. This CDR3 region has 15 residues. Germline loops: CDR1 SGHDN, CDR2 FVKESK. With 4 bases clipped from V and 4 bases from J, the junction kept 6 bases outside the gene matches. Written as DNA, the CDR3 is TGTGCCAGCAGCCTAGGAGGACAGGGGGGCTATGGCTACACCTTC. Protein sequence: CASSLGGQGGYGYTF.

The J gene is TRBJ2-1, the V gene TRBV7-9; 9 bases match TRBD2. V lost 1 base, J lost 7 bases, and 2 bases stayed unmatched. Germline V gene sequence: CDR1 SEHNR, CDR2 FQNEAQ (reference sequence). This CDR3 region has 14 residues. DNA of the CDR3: TGTGCCAGCAGCTTAGTTAGCGGGAGTAATGAGCAGTTCTTC. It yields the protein CASSLVSGSNEQFF.

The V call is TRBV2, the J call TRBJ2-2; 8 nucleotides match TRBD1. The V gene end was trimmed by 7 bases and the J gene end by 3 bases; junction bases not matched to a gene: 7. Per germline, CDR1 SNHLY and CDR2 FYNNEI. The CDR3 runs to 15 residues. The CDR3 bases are TGTGCCAGCACCTCGGACAGGGCGGACACCGGGGAGCTGTTTTTT. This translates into CASTSDRADTGELFF.

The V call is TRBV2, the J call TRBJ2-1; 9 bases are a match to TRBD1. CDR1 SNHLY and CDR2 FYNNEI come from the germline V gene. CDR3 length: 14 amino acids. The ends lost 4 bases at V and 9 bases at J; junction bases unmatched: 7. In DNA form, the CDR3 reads TGTGCCAGCAGTGGGGACAGGGCAATTGGTGAGCAGTTCTTC. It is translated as CASSGDRAIGEQFF. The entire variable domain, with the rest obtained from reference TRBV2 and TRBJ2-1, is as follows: EPEVTQTPSHQVTQMGQEVILRCVPISNHLYFYWYRQILGQKVEFLVSFYNNEISEKSEIFDDQFSVERPDGSNFTLKIRSTKLEDSAMYFCASSGDRAIGEQFFGPGTRLTVL.

Here the CDR3 reads CASSPGPGANVLTF. The CDR3 nucleotides are TGTGCCAGTAGTCCAGGGCCTGGGGCCAACGTCCTGACTTTC. This chain connects TRBV19 to TRBJ2-6; tentatively, D is TRBD1 (5 bases). The V gene lost 5 bases and the J gene lost 2 bases, with 7 bases spanning the gap. The germline V gene encodes CDR1 LNHDA and CDR2 SQIVND (reference sequence). This CDR3 comprises 14 residues. The full variable domain, its missing parts supplied by reference TRBV19 and TRBJ2-6, is DGGITQSPKYLFRKEGQNVTLSCEQNLNHDAMYWYRQDPGQGLRLIYYSQIVNDFQKGDIAEGYSVSREKKESFPLTVTSAQKNPTAFYLCASSPGPGANVLTFGAGSRLTVL.

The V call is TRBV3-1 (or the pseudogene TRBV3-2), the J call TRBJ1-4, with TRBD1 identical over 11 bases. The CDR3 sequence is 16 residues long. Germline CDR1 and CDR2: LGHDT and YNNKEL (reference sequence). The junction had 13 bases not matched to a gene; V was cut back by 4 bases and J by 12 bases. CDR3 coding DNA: TGTGCCAGCAGCCCTAGTATGGGACAGGGGGAAAGGCAACTGTTTTTT. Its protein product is CASSPSMGQGERQLFF.

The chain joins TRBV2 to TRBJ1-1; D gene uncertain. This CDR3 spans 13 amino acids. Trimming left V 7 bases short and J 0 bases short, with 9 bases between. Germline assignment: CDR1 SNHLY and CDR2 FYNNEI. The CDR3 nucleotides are TGTGCCAGCATAAGAGATTTGAACACTGAAGCTTTCTTT. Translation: CASIRDLNTEAFF.

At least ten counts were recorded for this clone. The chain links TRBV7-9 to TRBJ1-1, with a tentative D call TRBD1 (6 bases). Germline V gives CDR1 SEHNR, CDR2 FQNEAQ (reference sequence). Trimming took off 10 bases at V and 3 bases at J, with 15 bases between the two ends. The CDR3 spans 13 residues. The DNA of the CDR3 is TGTGCCACCGAGATGTACAGGGACACTGAAGCTTTCTTT. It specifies CATEMYRDTEAFF.

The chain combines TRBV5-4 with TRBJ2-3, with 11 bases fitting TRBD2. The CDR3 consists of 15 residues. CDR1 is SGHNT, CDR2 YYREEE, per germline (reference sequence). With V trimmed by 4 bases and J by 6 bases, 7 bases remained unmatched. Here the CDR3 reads CASSERLAGTDTQYF. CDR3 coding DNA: TGTGCCAGCAGCGAAAGACTAGCGGGAACGGATACGCAGTATTTT.